The 23 T cell receptor beta chains presented below share a single source sample, sequenced in a study of shared clonotypes between healthy human individuals (dated by TCRdb to the early 2020s). The library was produced with the immunoSEQ multiplex PCR assay. TCRdb re-hosts the immuneACCESS table, in-frame sequences only. Its copies lack some clones; in the studies checked, an unresolved V gene accounts for under half of them, and the cause for the rest is not known. The sample includes roughly 1,500,000 clones, with 95% to 99% observed a single time. The ten largest clones represent roughly 0.45% of the sample. The sequenced material came from naive CD4+ T cells sorted from blood. In light of the paper, this sample's cell subset or site label describes: CD45RA+ positively selected. These receptors all come from a man aged 30 to 39 in good health.

In its sample, this clone was seen once. V and J are TRBV28 and TRBJ1-4, with TRBD1 matching over 11 bases. The CDR3 runs to 15 residues. From germline, CDR1 is MDHEN and CDR2 SYDVKM. After removal of 6 bases from V and 8 bases from J, the junction contained 8 bases not matched to a gene. CDR3 sequence: CASRAPGQGEEKLFF. The DNA of the CDR3 is TGTGCCAGCAGAGCCCCGGGACAGGGGGAAGAAAAACTGTTTTTT.

The chain links TRBV15 to TRBJ2-7; D possibly uses TRBD1 or TRBD2 (7 bases each). This CDR3 region has 16 residues. The germline V and J ends were trimmed by 0 bases and 5 bases, with 17 bases remaining between them. Germline CDR1 and CDR2: LNHNV and YYDKDF (reference sequence). The CDR3 coding sequence is TGTGCCACCAGCAGAGATGGCCCCAGGGGGGGGGACGAGCAGTACTTC. Its translation: CATSRDGPRGGDEQYF.

The chain employs TRBV9 and TRBJ2-1, with 13 bases fitting TRBD2. V lost 4 bases and J lost 0; bases outside the gene matches: 4. The CDR3 covers 17 residues. Germline V lookup: CDR1 SGDLS, CDR2 YYNGEE. The CDR3 DNA follows: TGTGCCAGCAGCACCCGGACTAGCGGGAGCTCCTACAATGAGCAGTTCTTC. Protein sequence: CASSTRTSGSSYNEQFF.

This chain links TRBV18 with TRBJ2-1; no reliable D call. CDR1 is KGHSH, CDR2 LQKENI, per germline. Trimming stripped 3 bases from V and 8 bases from J, with 17 bases between. This CDR3 spans 15 amino acids. The CDR3 region has the DNA TGTGCCAGCTCACCCCAAAGCAGTTTGCGCCATGAGCAGTTCTTC. Its translation is CASSPQSSLRHEQFF.

In regard to this clone: Other DNA sequences from this sample encode an identical CDR3 as well. The V and J genes are TRBV5-1 and TRBJ1-1; D call uncertain. CDR3 size: 14 residues. In germline, CDR1 is SGHRS, CDR2 YFSETQ. V lost 0 bases, J lost 1 base, and 7 bases lay in between. The CDR3 coding sequence is TGCGCCAGCAGCTTGGCCCCGGAGAACACTGAAGCTTTCTTT. Translating gives CASSLAPENTEAFF.

J is TRBJ2-3 and V is TRBV27; TRBD2 might be the D (6 bases). The germline V and J ends were trimmed by 0 bases and 2 bases, with 9 bases remaining between them. The germline V gene encodes CDR1 MNHEY and CDR2 SMNVEV (reference sequence). CDR3 length: 15 amino acids. The CDR3 DNA follows: TGTGCCAGCAGTTTATCCCTAGCGCCCACAGATACGCAGTATTTT. Translated, it gives CASSLSLAPTDTQYF.

The J gene is TRBJ1-1, the V gene TRBV9; no reliable D call. V was cut by 0 bases and J by 1 base, with 10 bases left in between. The length of the CDR3 is 15 residues. From germline, CDR1 is SGDLS and CDR2 YYNGEE. In DNA form, the CDR3 reads TGTGCCAGCAGCGTAGCTACCGGGAAGAACACTGAAGCTTTCTTT. It specifies CASSVATGKNTEAFF.

This chain connects TRBV6-1 to TRBJ2-2; D not resolved. The germline gives CDR1 MNHNS, CDR2 SASEGT. V shed 6 bases and J shed 4 bases, with 15 bases lying between them. The CDR3 sequence is 15 residues long. CDR3: CASSARSHSTGELFF. CDR3 coding DNA: TGTGCCAGCAGCGCCCGTTCCCACAGCACCGGGGAGCTGTTTTTT.

V is TRBV5-1 and J is TRBJ2-7; the D gene is possibly TRBD1 (6 bases). The CDR3 covers 15 residues. CDR1 SGHRS and CDR2 YFSETQ come from the germline V gene. V was shortened by 3 bases and J by 3 bases, with 16 bases between the two germline ends. CDR3 DNA sequence: TGCGCCAGCAGCTATCAACAGGGTGGGCACTACGAGCAGTACTTC. Protein: CASSYQQGGHYEQYF.

V gene TRBV12-5 combines with J gene TRBJ2-7; 11 bases match TRBD2. Germline CDR1 reads LGHNT; CDR2 reads FRNRAP. The CDR3 covers 15 residues. V shed 2 bases and J 2 bases; nucleotides not matched to a gene: 2. CDR3 loop: CASGLLAGGTYEQYF. The CDR3 region has the DNA TGTGCTAGTGGTTTGCTAGCGGGAGGAACCTACGAGCAGTACTTC.

This rearrangement joins TRBV25-1 to TRBJ2-1; TRBD2 matches 12 bases. V shed 2 bases, J shed 7 bases, and the junction held 3 bases outside the gene matches. The CDR3 sequence is 15 residues long. Germline CDR1 reads MGHDK; CDR2 reads SYGVNS. The CDR3 sequence is CASSEGLAGGNEQFF. Written as DNA, the CDR3 is TGTGCCAGCAGTGAAGGGCTAGCGGGAGGGAATGAGCAGTTCTTC.

V is TRBV9 and J is TRBJ1-4; maybe TRBD1 (5 bases). Germline V gene data show CDR1 as SGDLS and CDR2 as YYNGEE. The CDR3 runs 18 residues. V lost 4 bases to trimming and J lost 0 bases, with 19 bases between them. This CDR3 is CASSSGTATRSTNEKLFF. The CDR3 DNA is TGTGCCAGCAGCTCCGGGACGGCAACCCGGTCAACTAATGAAAAACTGTTTTTT.

CDR3 DNA: TGTGCCAGCTCACCACCCCAGGGGCAGAGCTCTGGGGCCAACGTCCTGACTTTC. This sequence encodes CASSPPQGQSSGANVLTF. The V and J genes are TRBV18 and TRBJ2-6, with D tentatively TRBD1 (6 bases). CDR3 length: 18 amino acids. Germline V gene sequence: CDR1 KGHSH, CDR2 LQKENI. The V end was cut by 0 bases, the J end by 0 bases, with 12 bases between.

Only one count was recorded for this clone. Germline is not matched at one junction end, which may reflect a read error. The chain is built from TRBV11-2 and TRBJ2-5, with 7 bases matching TRBD2. This CDR3 has 17 amino acids. Germline CDR1 SGHAT, CDR2 FQNNGV. This chain's CDR3 is CAISRVSSGRMGETQYF. DNA for the CDR3: TGTGCCATCAGCAGAGTTTCGTCCGGGAGGATGGGAGAGACCCAGTACTTC.

The chain employs TRBV5-1 and TRBJ2-3; D call uncertain. The CDR3 contains 14 residues. Looked up from germline, CDR1 is SGHRS and CDR2 is YFSETQ. The ends were cut back, 2 bases at V and 7 bases at J, with 14 bases in the middle. The CDR3 is CASSFTITPNTQYF. The CDR3 DNA sequence: TGCGCCAGCAGCTTTACGATCACACCGAATACGCAGTATTTT.

The rearrangement uses TRBV7-2 and TRBJ2-2; D gene ambiguous. The CDR3 covers 15 residues. Trimming left V 0 bases short and J 2 bases short, with 7 bases between. Germline V gene sequence: CDR1 SGHTA, CDR2 FQGNSA. The CDR3 sequence: CASSLATVNTGELFF. In nucleotides, the CDR3 is TGTGCCAGCAGCTTAGCGACGGTTAACACCGGGGAGCTGTTTTTT.

This chain links TRBV9 with TRBJ1-2; no definite D call. The CDR3 extends over 14 amino acids. The V gene's germline CDR1 is SGDLS and CDR2 YYNGEE. Trimming stripped 3 bases from V and 7 bases from J, with 16 bases between. The chain's CDR3 is CASSAAPSDSGYTF. In DNA, the CDR3 is TGTGCCAGCAGCGCGGCCCCAAGCGATTCTGGCTACACCTTC.

The chain recombines TRBV4-1 with TRBJ1-2; D unresolved. Germline lookup yields CDR1 MGHRA and CDR2 YSYEKL. CDR3 length: 11 residues. Trimming removed 1 base at V and 7 bases at J, with 4 bases between. In DNA, the CDR3 is TGCGCCAGCAGCCAAGTTGGTGGCTACACCTTC. Translated: CASSQVGGYTF.

The chain joins TRBV2 to TRBJ2-3, with TRBD2 as a possible D gene (6 bases). V was shortened by 7 bases and J by 0 bases, with 20 bases between the two germline ends. CDR3 length: 17 amino acids. The V gene's germline CDR1 is SNHLY and CDR2 FYNNEI. The CDR3 DNA sequence: TGTGCCAGCACCCGGGAGAAGCACGGACCTAGCACAGATACGCAGTATTTT. Its translation is CASTREKHGPSTDTQYF.

The chain carries TRBV10-3 and TRBJ2-1, with 7 bases aligning to TRBD2. Germline assignment: CDR1 ENHRY and CDR2 SYGVKD. The CDR3 length is 14 residues. The junction had 8 bases not matched to a gene; V was cut back by 7 bases and J by 5 bases. This CDR3 is CAITEAGPNNEQFF. In DNA form, the CDR3 reads TGTGCCATCACTGAAGCGGGACCTAACAATGAGCAGTTCTTC.

The chain carries TRBV4-1 and TRBJ2-7; no definite D call. The CDR3 has 16 amino acids. The germline gives CDR1 MGHRA, CDR2 YSYEKL. The germline V and J ends were trimmed by 1 base and 0 bases, with 13 bases remaining between them. The CDR3 DNA reads TGCGCCAGCAGCCAAGGTCCGGCGGACCGCTCCTACGAGCAGTACTTC. Translated, it gives CASSQGPADRSYEQYF.

The J gene is TRBJ1-4, the V gene TRBV4-1, with D possibly being TRBD1 (5 bases). V lost 0 bases and J 8 bases, leaving 19 bases between the germline ends. Germline CDR1 reads MGHRA; CDR2 reads YSYEKL. The CDR3 loop spans 17 amino acids. CDR3 sequence: CASSQDLGLRRNEKLFF. CDR3 DNA sequence: TGCGCCAGCAGCCAAGATCTGGGACTCAGGCGGAACGAAAAACTGTTTTTT.

The chain recombines TRBV4-1 with TRBJ1-1, with D uncertain. Germline lookup yields CDR1 MGHRA and CDR2 YSYEKL. Trimming removed 0 bases from V and 6 bases from J, with 17 bases in between. The CDR3 spans 16 residues. The CDR3 DNA is TGCGCCAGCAGCCAAGAACCAAGGCCTTTCGACGCTGAAGCTTTCTTT. As protein: CASSQEPRPFDAEAFF.